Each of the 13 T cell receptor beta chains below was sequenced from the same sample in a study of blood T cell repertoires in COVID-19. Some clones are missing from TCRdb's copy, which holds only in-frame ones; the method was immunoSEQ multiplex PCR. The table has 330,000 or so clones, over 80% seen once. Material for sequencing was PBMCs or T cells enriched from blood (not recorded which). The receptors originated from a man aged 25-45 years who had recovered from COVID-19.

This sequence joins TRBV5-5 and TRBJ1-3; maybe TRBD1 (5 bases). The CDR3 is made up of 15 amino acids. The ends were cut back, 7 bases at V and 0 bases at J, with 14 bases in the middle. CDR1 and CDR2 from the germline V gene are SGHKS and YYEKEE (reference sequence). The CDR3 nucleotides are TGTGCCAGCCGCCAGGACATCCTCTCTGGAAACACCATATATTTT. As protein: CASRQDILSGNTIYF.

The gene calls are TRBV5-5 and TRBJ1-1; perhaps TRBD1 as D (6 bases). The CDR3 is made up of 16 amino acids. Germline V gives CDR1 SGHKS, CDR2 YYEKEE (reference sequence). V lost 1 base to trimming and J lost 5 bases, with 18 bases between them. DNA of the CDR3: TGTGCCAGCAGCTTGCCCCAAAACAGGGTTGGAACTGAAGCTTTCTTT. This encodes CASSLPQNRVGTEAFF.

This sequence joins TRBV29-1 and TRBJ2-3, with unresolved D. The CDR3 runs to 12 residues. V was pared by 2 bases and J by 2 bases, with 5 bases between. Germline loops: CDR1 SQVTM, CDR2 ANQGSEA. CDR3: CSVEQFTDTQYF. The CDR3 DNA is TGCAGCGTTGAACAGTTCACAGATACGCAGTATTTT.

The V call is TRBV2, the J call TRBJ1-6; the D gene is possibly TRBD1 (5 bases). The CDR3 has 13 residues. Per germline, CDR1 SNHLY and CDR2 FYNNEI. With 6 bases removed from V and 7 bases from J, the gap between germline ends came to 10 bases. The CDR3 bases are TGTGCCAGCAGGAACGACAGAAATTCACCCCTCCACTTT. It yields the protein CASRNDRNSPLHF. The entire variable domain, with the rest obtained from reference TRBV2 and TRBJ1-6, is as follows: EPEVTQTPSHQVTQMGQEVILRCVPISNHLYFYWYRQILGQKVEFLVSFYNNEISEKSEIFDDQFSVERPDGSNFTLKIRSTKLEDSAMYFCASRNDRNSPLHFGNGTRLTVT.

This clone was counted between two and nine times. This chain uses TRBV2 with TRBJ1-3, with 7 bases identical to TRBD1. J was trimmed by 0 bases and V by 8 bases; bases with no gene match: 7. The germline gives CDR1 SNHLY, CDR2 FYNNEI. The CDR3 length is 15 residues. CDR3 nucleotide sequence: TGTGCCAGCTTAAGACAGGGTGACTCTGGAAACACCATATATTTT. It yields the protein CASLRQGDSGNTIYF. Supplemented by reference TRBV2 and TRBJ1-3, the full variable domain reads EPEVTQTPSHQVTQMGQEVILRCVPISNHLYFYWYRQILGQKVEFLVSFYNNEISEKSEIFDDQFSVERPDGSNFTLKIRSTKLEDSAMYFCASLRQGDSGNTIYFGEGSWLTVV.

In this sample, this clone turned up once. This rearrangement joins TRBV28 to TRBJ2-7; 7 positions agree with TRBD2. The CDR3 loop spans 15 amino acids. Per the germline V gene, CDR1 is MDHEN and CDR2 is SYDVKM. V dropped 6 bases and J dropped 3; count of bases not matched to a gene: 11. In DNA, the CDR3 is TGTGCCAGCAGAAGGGGCGGGAGTTCAAACTACGAGCAGTACTTC. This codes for CASRRGGSSNYEQYF.

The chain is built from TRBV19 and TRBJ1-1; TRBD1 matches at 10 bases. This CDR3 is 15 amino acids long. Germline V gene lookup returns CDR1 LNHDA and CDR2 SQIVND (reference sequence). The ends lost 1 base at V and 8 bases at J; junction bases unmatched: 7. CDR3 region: CASSIVGQGDSEAFF. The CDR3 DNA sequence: TGTGCCAGTAGTATAGTTGGACAGGGGGATTCAGAAGCTTTCTTT.

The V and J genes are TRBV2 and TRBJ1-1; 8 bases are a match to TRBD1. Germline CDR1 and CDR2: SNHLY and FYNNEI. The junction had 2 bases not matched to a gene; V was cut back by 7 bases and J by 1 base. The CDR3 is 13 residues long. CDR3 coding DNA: TGTGCCAGCACCACAGGGGGGAACACTGAAGCTTTCTTT. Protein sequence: CASTTGGNTEAFF.

This chain's CDR3 is CSVVSQENYEQYF. The CDR3 DNA is TGCAGCGTTGTATCACAGGAAAACTACGAGCAGTACTTC. This chain connects TRBV29-1 to TRBJ2-7, with a weak D call TRBD1 (5 bases). Germline lookup yields CDR1 SQVTM and CDR2 ANQGSEA. V was pared by 4 bases and J by 3 bases, with 13 bases between. The CDR3 has 13 residues.

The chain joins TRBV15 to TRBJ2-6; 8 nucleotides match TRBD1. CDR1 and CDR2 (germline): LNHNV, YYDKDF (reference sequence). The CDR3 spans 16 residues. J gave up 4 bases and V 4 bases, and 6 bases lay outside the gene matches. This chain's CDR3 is CATSIRQGSGANVLTF. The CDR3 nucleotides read TGTGCCACCAGCATACGACAGGGGTCCGGGGCCAACGTCCTGACTTTC.

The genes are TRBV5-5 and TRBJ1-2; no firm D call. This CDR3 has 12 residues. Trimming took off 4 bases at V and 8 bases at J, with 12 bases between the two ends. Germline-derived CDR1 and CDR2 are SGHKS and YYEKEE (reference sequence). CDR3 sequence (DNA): TGTGCCAGCAGCCTTGGACTTATGGGCTACACCTTC. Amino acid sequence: CASSLGLMGYTF.

CDR3 residues: CASSLDLPGTGEKLFF. The DNA for the CDR3 is TGCGCCAGCAGCTTGGACCTCCCCGGGACAGGGGAAAAACTGTTTTTT. This chain joins TRBV5-1 and TRBJ1-4, with 9 nucleotides matching TRBD1. CDR1 SGHRS and CDR2 YFSETQ come from the germline V gene. The length of the CDR3 is 16 residues. With V trimmed by 0 bases and J by 8 bases, 8 bases remained unmatched.

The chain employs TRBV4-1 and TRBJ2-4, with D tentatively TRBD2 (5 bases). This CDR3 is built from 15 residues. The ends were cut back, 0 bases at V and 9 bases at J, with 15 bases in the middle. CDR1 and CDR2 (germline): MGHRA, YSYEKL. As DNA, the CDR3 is TGCGCCAGCAGCCAAGATGGGAGATACGGGATCATTCAGTACTTC. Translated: CASSQDGRYGIIQYF.